The TCR beta chain under discussion was sequenced for a study of blood T cell repertoires in COVID-19. Study information: The United States, Italy and Spain provided the acute and convalescent COVID-19 samples. T cells, B-cell-depleted T cells, or PBMCs provided the cDNA or gDNA that served as material.

Per the authors' pipeline: Amplification from reference gene primers served as the basis for estimated nucleated cell counts. Measured with immunoSEQ multiplex PCR; TCRdb has only the in-frame clones, and not every one. D and trimming were read from the DNA, whereas the V and J calls and clone size are those reported in that table. The repertoire has more than 80,000 clones, roughly 82% of them found once; the top ten carry roughly 20%. Germline V lookup: CDR1 SGHKS, CDR2 YYEKEE (reference sequence). V lost 4 bases and J lost 7; bases outside the gene matches: 10. CDR3 length equals 14 residues. Sequenced sample: peripheral blood. The gene calls are TRBV5-5 and TRBJ1-2, with 7 bases that match TRBD1. This clonotype originated in a woman aged 80 or older with active or convalescent COVID-19. CDR3 sequence (DNA): TGTGCCAGCAGCCCCGGAACAGGGGTTGGTGGCTACACCTTC. It specifies CASSPGTGVGGYTF.